The clone carrying this TCR beta chain was picked up many times. Trimming took off 0 bases at V and 5 bases at J, with 7 bases between the two ends. This CDR3 has 13 residues. Germline values: CDR1 MNHNY, CDR2 SVGAGI (reference sequence). The record originates from a study of T-cell reconstitution after alpha-beta-depleted transplantation in children. As it was prepared, the TCRbeta library received unique molecular identifiers. Each CDR3 protein gets one entry after TCRdb re-called the PCR reads with MiXCR. In the table there are some 240,000 distinct CDR3 sequences, approximately 9.7% of which are singletons.

The chain uses TRBV6-6 and TRBJ1-2, with D perhaps matching TRBD1 (5 bases). Sequences were derived from PBMCs from the stem cell graft donor, sampled from the stem cell graft. The clonotype comes from a human donor who donated a stem cell graft to a child with SCID. The CDR3 protein is CASSYSQEYGYTF. In DNA form, the CDR3 reads TGTGCCAGCAGTTACTCACAGGAATATGGCTACACCTTC.